A single sample gave rise to the 18 T cell receptor beta chains below, sequenced in a study of Ad26.COV2.S vaccination and SARS-CoV-2 variants. The table came from immunoSEQ multiplex PCR; TCRdb's copy has only in-frame clones and leaves some out. The sample includes about 320,000 clones, 86% of them seen just once. Treatment meaning: about 20 received Ad26.COV2.S at low or high dose, single or two shots; about 5 received placebo; per-sample allocation not given. Collection of samples fell on day 63 after the first vaccine or placebo injection. Material: peripheral blood, obtained in a trial of Ad26.COV2.S vaccine versus placebo. All receptors come from a person aged 18-65 years who received the Ad26.COV2.S COVID-19 vaccine or a placebo.

The chain has TRBV4-3 and TRBJ1-2; 9 nucleotides line up with TRBD1. The germline V gene has CDR1 LGHNA and CDR2 YSLEER. The V gene end was trimmed by 1 base and the J gene end by 3 bases; junction bases not matched to a gene: 18. The CDR3 extends over 20 amino acids. CDR3: CASSQVVLGQGFFGYYGYTF. The DNA for the CDR3 is TGCGCCAGCAGCCAAGTCGTTTTGGGACAGGGATTTTTCGGGTACTATGGCTACACCTTC.

V and J are TRBV18 and TRBJ1-2; 11 bases are a match to TRBD1. CDR3 length: 15 amino acids. Germline loops: CDR1 KGHSH, CDR2 LQKENI. V shed 0 bases, J shed 7 bases, and the junction held 4 bases outside the gene matches. The chain's CDR3 is CASSPPRTGGLGYTF. The DNA for the CDR3 is TGTGCCAGCTCACCACCTCGGACAGGGGGCCTTGGCTACACCTTC.

This chain connects TRBV9 to TRBJ2-1; 7 bases agree with TRBD2. The CDR3 extends over 15 amino acids. Trimming cost V 3 bases and J 9 bases; bases outside gene matches: 12. Germline CDR1 is SGDLS and CDR2 is YYNGEE. CDR3 amino acids: CASSAGIGLGGEQFF. CDR3 bases: TGTGCCAGCAGCGCCGGAATAGGACTAGGCGGTGAGCAGTTCTTC.

This clone appeared a single time. The chain links TRBV4-1 to TRBJ2-1; 11 bases align to TRBD2. Germline V gives CDR1 MGHRA, CDR2 YSYEKL. The CDR3 runs to 17 residues. With 6 bases clipped from V and 0 bases from J, the junction kept 7 bases outside the gene matches. This chain's CDR3 is CASRTTSGVSSYNEQFF. As DNA, the CDR3 is TGCGCCAGCAGGACGACTAGCGGGGTGAGCTCCTACAATGAGCAGTTCTTC.

This clone showed up just once. The V and J genes are TRBV18 and TRBJ1-6; D call uncertain. Trimming cost V 2 bases and J 5 bases, with 13 bases left between them. The V gene's germline CDR1 is KGHSH and CDR2 LQKENI. CDR3 size: 16 residues. The chain's CDR3 is CASSPNPAYNNSPLHF. The CDR3 DNA follows: TGTGCCAGCTCACCAAACCCAGCATATAATAATTCACCCCTCCACTTT.

The genes are TRBV18 and TRBJ1-4; no definite D call. CDR1 and CDR2 from the germline V gene are KGHSH and LQKENI. Trimming took 3 bases from V and 4 from J, leaving 15 bases between them. The CDR3 extends over 16 amino acids. This CDR3 reads CASSPRQPAGNEKLFF. Here the CDR3 DNA reads TGTGCCAGCTCACCCCGACAACCCGCGGGTAATGAAAAACTGTTTTTT.

The chain is built from TRBV5-1 and TRBJ2-6; 8 bases align to TRBD1. V dropped 3 bases and J dropped 0; count of bases not matched to a gene: 5. The V gene's germline CDR1 is SGHRS and CDR2 YFSETQ. This CDR3 is built from 17 residues. CDR3 in amino acids: CASSSRGPSSGANVLTF. CDR3 bases: TGCGCCAGCAGCTCCAGGGGGCCAAGCTCTGGGGCCAACGTCCTGACTTTC.

This chain joins TRBV7-9 and TRBJ1-6; D possibly corresponds to TRBD1 (6 bases). Trimming pared 1 base from V and 3 bases from J, leaving 7 bases between. Germline lookup yields CDR1 SEHNR and CDR2 FQNEAQ (reference sequence). This CDR3 spans 15 amino acids. In DNA form, the CDR3 reads TGTGCCAGCAGCTTAGGGACAGTCTATAATTCACCCCTCCACTTT. This gives the protein CASSLGTVYNSPLHF.

The V and J genes are TRBV6-5 and TRBJ2-3; 11 positions match TRBD1. Germline lookup yields CDR1 MNHEY and CDR2 SVGAGI. The CDR3 covers 15 residues. Trimming cost V 7 bases and J 4 bases; bases outside gene matches: 7. In DNA form, the CDR3 reads TGTGCCAGCACCGGACCGGGACAGGGGGCAGATACGCAGTATTTT. Translation: CASTGPGQGADTQYF.

J is TRBJ2-3 and V is TRBV20-1; TRBD1 agrees at 9 bases. The germline CDR1 and CDR2 sequences are DFQATT and SNEGSKA (reference sequence). The CDR3 totals 16 residues. The ends lost 3 bases at V and 0 bases at J; junction bases unmatched: 7. Here the CDR3 DNA reads TGCAGTGCTAGTACGGGGACAGGGCTAAGCACAGATACGCAGTATTTT. It codes for CSASTGTGLSTDTQYF.

The V and J genes are TRBV5-1 and TRBJ2-3, with 8 bases fitting TRBD1. The V gene end was trimmed by 6 bases and the J gene end by 1 base; junction bases not matched to a gene: 13. This CDR3 spans 17 amino acids. Germline V gene sequence: CDR1 SGHRS, CDR2 YFSETQ. The CDR3 sequence is CASIKTTGAPGTDTQYF. In DNA, the CDR3 is TGCGCCAGCATAAAAACGACAGGGGCGCCCGGCACAGATACGCAGTATTTT.

V and J are TRBV5-1 and TRBJ1-1; D remains unclear. There are 15 residues in the CDR3. From germline, CDR1 is SGHRS and CDR2 YFSETQ. V lost 4 bases to trimming and J lost 5 bases, with 18 bases between them. The CDR3 DNA is TGCGCCAGCAGCGGCGCAAGGTGGGGAGGGACTGAAGCTTTCTTT. It codes for CASSGARWGGTEAFF.

This clone has a handful of counts. The genes are TRBV3-1 (or the pseudogene TRBV3-2) and TRBJ1-5; a weak D match, TRBD1 (5 bases). The V end was cut by 4 bases, the J end by 0 bases, with 13 bases between. The germline V gene encodes CDR1 LGHDT and CDR2 YNNKEL (reference sequence). The CDR3 is 16 amino acids. The CDR3 coding sequence is TGTGCCAGCAGCCCTGGGACTCACGATAGCAATCAGCCCCAGCATTTT. Protein sequence: CASSPGTHDSNQPQHF.

This chain joins TRBV7-9 and TRBJ1-1; the D gene is possibly TRBD1 (6 bases). The V and J ends lost 1 base and 2 bases respectively, with 14 bases between them. Per germline, CDR1 SEHNR and CDR2 FQNEAQ (reference sequence). The CDR3 loop spans 16 amino acids. The CDR3, as DNA: TGTGCCAGCAGCTTAGGGTCGGGGACATTCAACACTGAAGCTTTCTTT. As protein: CASSLGSGTFNTEAFF.

The V and J genes are TRBV11-2 and TRBJ2-5, with D possibly TRBD1 on 6 matching bases. Germline CDR1 and CDR2: SGHAT and FQNNGV. CDR3 length equals 14 residues. V shed 0 bases and J shed 7 bases, with 12 bases lying between them. The CDR3 loop is CASSLEGARGTQYF. Here the CDR3 DNA reads TGTGCCAGCAGCTTAGAGGGGGCCCGGGGGACCCAGTACTTC. Looking up the rest from reference TRBV11-2 and TRBJ2-5 gives the full variable domain: EAGVAQSPRYKIIEKRQSVAFWCNPISGHATLYWYQQILGQGPKLLIQFQNNGVVDDSQLPKDRFSAERLKGVDSTLKIQPAKLEDSAVYLCASSLEGARGTQYFGPGTRLLVL.

The chain couples TRBV2 to TRBJ1-5; 9 nucleotides match TRBD1. V was clipped by 3 bases and J by 1 base; unmatched bases: 13. This CDR3 is built from 19 residues. From germline, CDR1 is SNHLY and CDR2 FYNNEI. The CDR3 DNA reads TGTGCCAGCAGTGAGGGGAAAACAGGGGGCGCCGGGAGCAATCAGCCCCAGCATTTT. The encoded protein is CASSEGKTGGAGSNQPQHF. The whole variable domain, filled in from reference TRBV2 and TRBJ1-5, reads EPEVTQTPSHQVTQMGQEVILRCVPISNHLYFYWYRQILGQKVEFLVSFYNNEISEKSEIFDDQFSVERPDGSNFTLKIRSTKLEDSAMYFCASSEGKTGGAGSNQPQHFGDGTRLSIL.

The V and J genes are TRBV6-6 and TRBJ1-1, with a possible D match to TRBD1 (5 bases). Looked up from germline, CDR1 is MNHNY and CDR2 is SVGAGI (reference sequence). The germline V and J ends were trimmed by 5 bases and 11 bases, with 24 bases remaining between them. The CDR3 sequence is 15 residues long. CDR3 sequence (DNA): TGTGCCAGCAGTGCTTTCACCGGGACCCGAAAGGCGGCTTTCTTT. This gives the protein CASSAFTGTRKAAFF.

This clone was seen a few times. The rearrangement joins TRBV19 to TRBJ1-6; D not resolved. The CDR3 sequence is 15 residues long. V was pared by 7 bases and J by 5 bases, with 15 bases between. Germline V gene data show CDR1 as LNHDA and CDR2 as SQIVND (reference sequence). DNA of the CDR3: TGTGCCAGTAATAGTGGCGACATTAATAATTCACCCCTCCACTTT. This sequence encodes CASNSGDINNSPLHF.